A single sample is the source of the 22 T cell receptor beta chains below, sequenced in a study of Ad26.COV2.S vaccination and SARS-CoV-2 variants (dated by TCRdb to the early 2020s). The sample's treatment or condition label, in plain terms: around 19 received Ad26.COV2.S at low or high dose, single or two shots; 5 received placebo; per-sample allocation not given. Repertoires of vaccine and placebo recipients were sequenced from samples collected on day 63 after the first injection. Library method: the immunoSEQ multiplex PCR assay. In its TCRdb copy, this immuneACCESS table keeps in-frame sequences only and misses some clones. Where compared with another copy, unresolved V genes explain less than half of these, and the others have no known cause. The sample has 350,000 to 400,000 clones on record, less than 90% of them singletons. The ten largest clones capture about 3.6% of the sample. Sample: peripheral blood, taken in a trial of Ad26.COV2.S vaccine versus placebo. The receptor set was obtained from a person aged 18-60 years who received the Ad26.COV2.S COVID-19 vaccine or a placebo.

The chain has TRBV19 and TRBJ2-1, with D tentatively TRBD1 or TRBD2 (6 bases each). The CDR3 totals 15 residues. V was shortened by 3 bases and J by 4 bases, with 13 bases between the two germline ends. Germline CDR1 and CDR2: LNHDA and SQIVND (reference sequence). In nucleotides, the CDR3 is TGTGCCAGTAGTATGTTAACGGGGGCTTACAATGAGCAGTTCTTC. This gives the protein CASSMLTGAYNEQFF.

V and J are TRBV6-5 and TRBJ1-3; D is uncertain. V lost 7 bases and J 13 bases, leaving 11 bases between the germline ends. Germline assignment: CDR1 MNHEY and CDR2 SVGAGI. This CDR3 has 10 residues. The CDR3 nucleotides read TGTGCCAGCATCGGGCCACCGATATATTTT. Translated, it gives CASIGPPIYF.

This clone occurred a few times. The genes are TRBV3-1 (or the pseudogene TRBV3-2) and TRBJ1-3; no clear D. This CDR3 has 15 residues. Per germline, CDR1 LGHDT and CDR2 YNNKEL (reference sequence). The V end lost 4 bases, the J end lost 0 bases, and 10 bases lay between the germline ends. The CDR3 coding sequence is TGTGCCAGCAGCCGCGGTACGGTCTCTGGAAACACCATATATTTT. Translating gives CASSRGTVSGNTIYF.

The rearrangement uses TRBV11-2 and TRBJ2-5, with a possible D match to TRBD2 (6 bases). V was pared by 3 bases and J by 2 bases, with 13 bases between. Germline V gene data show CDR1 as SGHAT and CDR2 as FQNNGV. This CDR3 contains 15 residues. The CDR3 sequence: CASSFLGREQETQYF. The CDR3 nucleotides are TGTGCCAGCAGCTTCCTTGGTCGGGAGCAAGAGACCCAGTACTTC. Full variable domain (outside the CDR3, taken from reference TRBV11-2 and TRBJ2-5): EAGVAQSPRYKIIEKRQSVAFWCNPISGHATLYWYQQILGQGPKLLIQFQNNGVVDDSQLPKDRFSAERLKGVDSTLKIQPAKLEDSAVYLCASSFLGREQETQYFGPGTRLLVL.

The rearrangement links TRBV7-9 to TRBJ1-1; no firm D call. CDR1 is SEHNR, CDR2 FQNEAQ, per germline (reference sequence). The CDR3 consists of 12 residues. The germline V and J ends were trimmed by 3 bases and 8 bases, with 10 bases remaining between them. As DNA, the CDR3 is TGTGCCAGCAGCTTGTCGGCGACGGAAGCTTTCTTT. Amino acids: CASSLSATEAFF.

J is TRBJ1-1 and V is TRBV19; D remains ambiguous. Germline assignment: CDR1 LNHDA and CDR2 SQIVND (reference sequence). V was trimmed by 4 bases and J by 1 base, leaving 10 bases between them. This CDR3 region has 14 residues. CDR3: CASSKEGRNTEAFF. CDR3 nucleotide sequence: TGTGCCAGTAGTAAGGAGGGAAGGAACACTGAAGCTTTCTTT.

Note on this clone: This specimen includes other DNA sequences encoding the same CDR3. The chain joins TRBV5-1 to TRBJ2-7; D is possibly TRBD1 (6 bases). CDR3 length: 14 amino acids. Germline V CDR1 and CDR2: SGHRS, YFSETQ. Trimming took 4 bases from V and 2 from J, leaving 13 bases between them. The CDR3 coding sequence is TGCGCCAGCAGCCGAGGCCAGGGGACCTACGAGCAGTACTTC. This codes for CASSRGQGTYEQYF.

The CDR3 nucleotides read TGTGCCAGTAGTGTTGGGACCCTGTATGGCTACACCTTC. Amino acid sequence: CASSVGTLYGYTF. The chain has TRBV19 and TRBJ1-2; TRBD1 is a possible D gene (5 bases). Germline values: CDR1 LNHDA, CDR2 SQIVND (reference sequence). Trimming took off 5 bases at V and 5 bases at J, with 12 bases between the two ends. The CDR3 runs 13 residues.

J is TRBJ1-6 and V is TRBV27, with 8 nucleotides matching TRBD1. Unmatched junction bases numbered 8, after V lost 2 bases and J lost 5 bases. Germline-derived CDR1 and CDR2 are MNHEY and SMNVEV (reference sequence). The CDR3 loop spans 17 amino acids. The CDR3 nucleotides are TGTGCCAGCAGTTTAAGAACCCCCAGGGGGCATAATTCACCCCTCCACTTT. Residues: CASSLRTPRGHNSPLHF.

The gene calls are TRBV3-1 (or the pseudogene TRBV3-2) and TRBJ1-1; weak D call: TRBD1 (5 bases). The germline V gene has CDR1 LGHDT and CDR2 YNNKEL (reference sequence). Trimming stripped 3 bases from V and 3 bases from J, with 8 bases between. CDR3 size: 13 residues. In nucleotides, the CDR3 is TGTGCCAGCAGCCATGGAGGGGACACTGAAGCTTTCTTT. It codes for CASSHGGDTEAFF.

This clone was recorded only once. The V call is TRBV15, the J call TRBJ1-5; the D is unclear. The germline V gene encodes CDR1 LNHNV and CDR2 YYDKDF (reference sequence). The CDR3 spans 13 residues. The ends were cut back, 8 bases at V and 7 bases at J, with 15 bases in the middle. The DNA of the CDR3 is TGTGCCACCGGTGACCCACCGAGGCAGCCCCAGCATTTT. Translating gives CATGDPPRQPQHF.

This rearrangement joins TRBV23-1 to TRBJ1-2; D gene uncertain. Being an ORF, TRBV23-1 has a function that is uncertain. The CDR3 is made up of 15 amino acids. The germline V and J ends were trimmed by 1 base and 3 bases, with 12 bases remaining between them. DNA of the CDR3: TGCGCCAGCAGTCAATGGCCCCACACCCACTATGGCTACACCTTC. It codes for CASSQWPHTHYGYTF.

DNA for the CDR3: TGCGCCAGCAGCCAAAGTAGCGTCATGACCTACAATGAGCAGTTCTTC. It is translated as CASSQSSVMTYNEQFF. This chain uses TRBV4-1 with TRBJ2-1; tentatively, D is TRBD2 (5 bases). V was clipped by 2 bases and J by 2 bases, with 13 bases between them. There are 16 residues in the CDR3. Germline V gene lookup returns CDR1 MGHRA and CDR2 YSYEKL.

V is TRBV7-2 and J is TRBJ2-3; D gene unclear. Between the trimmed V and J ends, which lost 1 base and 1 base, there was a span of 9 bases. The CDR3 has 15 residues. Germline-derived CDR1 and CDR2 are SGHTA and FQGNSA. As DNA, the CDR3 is TGTGCCAGCAGCTTAGTCGGGTATGGCACAGATACGCAGTATTTT. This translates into CASSLVGYGTDTQYF.

CDR3 sequence (DNA): TGCGCCAGCACGCAGGAACCTGGTACTTTTGAGCAGTACTTC. Its protein product is CASTQEPGTFEQYF. The chain links TRBV5-1 to TRBJ2-7; D unclear. V lost 6 bases to trimming and J lost 7 bases, with 20 bases between them. The germline V gene has CDR1 SGHRS and CDR2 YFSETQ. The CDR3 is 14 residues long.

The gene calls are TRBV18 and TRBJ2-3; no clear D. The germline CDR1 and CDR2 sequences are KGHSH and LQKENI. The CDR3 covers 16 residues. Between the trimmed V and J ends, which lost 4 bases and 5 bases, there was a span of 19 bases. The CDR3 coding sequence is TGTGCCAGCTCACTGAGTTTACTGTTGGAAAGAGATACGCAGTATTTT. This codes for CASSLSLLLERDTQYF.

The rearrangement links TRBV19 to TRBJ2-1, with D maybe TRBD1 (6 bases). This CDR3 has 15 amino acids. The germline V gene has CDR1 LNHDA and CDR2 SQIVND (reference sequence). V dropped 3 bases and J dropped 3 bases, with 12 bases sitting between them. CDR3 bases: TGTGCCAGTAGTATGGGACAAAACAACTACAATGAGCAGTTCTTC. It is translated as CASSMGQNNYNEQFF.

In nucleotides, the CDR3 is TGTGCCAGCAGTTACTCGAGCGGGGAGACCTACGAGCAGTACTTC. This sequence encodes CASSYSSGETYEQYF. The chain has TRBV6-5 and TRBJ2-7; 7 bases fit TRBD2. Trimming removed 0 bases from V and 2 bases from J; junction bases left unmatched: 4. Per germline, CDR1 MNHEY and CDR2 SVGAGI. The CDR3 length is 15 residues.

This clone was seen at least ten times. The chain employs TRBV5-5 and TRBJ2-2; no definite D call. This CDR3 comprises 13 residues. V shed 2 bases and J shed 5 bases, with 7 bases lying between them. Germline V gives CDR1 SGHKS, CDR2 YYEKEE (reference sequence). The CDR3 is CASSFVPTGELFF. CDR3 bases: TGTGCCAGCAGCTTCGTCCCTACCGGGGAGCTGTTTTTT.

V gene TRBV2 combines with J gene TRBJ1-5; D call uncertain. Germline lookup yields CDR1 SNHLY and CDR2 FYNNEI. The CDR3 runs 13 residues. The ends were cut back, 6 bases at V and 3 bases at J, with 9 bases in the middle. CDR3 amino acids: CASRGGYNQPQHF. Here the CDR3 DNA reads TGTGCCAGCAGGGGAGGGTACAATCAGCCCCAGCATTTT.

The CDR3 reads CASSQDRGTSGTYEQYF. Written as DNA, the CDR3 is TGCGCCAGCAGCCAAGATCGGGGGACTAGCGGGACCTACGAGCAGTACTTC. The J gene is TRBJ2-7, the V gene TRBV4-1, with 13 bases lining up with TRBD2. This CDR3 has 17 residues. Germline V gene sequence: CDR1 MGHRA, CDR2 YSYEKL. V lost 0 bases, J lost 2 bases, and 4 bases stayed unmatched.

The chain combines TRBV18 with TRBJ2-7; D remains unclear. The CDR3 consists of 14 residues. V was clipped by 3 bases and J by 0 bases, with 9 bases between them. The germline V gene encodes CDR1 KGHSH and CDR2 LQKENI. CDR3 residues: CASSPEGHSYEQYF. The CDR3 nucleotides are TGTGCCAGCTCACCCGAAGGGCACTCCTACGAGCAGTACTTC.